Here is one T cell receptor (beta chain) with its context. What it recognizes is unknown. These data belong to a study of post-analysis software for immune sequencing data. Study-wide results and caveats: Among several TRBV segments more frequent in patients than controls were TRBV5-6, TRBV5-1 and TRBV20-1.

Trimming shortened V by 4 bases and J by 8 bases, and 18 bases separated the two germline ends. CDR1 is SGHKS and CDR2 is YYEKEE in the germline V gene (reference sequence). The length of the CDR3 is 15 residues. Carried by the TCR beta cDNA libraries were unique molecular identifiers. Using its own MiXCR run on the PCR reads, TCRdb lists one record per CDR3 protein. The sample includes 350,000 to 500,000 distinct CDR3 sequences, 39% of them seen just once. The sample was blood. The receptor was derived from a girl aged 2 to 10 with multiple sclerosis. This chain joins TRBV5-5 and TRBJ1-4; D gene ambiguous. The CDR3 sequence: CASSGLTDPEEKLFF. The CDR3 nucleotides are TGTGCCAGCAGCGGTTTAACGGACCCAGAGGAAAAACTGTTTTTT.